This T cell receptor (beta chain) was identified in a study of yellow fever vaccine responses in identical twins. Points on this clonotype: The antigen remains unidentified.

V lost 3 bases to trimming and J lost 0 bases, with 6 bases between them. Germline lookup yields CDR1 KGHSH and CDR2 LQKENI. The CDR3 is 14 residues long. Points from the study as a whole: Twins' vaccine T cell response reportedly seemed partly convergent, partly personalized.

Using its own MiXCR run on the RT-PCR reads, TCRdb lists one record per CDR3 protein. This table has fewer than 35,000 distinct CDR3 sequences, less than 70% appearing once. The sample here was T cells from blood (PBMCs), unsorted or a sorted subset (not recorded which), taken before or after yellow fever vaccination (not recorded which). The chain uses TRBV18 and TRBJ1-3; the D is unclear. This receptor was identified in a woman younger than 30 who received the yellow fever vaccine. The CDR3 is CASSPRPSGNTIYF. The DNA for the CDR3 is TGTGCCAGCTCACCGCGGCCCTCTGGAAACACCATATATTTT.